This TCR beta chain was identified in a study of vaccination and CD4 T cells after COVID-19. Background on the study: SARS-CoV-2, HCoV-NL63, HCoV-OC43 and HCoV-229E supplied the overlapping spike peptides used to stimulate cells.

Researchers used the Oncomine TCR Beta short-read assay to sequence DNA from cultured CD4+ T cells. In TCRdb, the PCR reads were re-called with MiXCR into one record per CDR3 protein. The sample includes roughly 15,000 distinct CDR3 sequences, around three fifths of them seen just once. The treatment was: approximately nine-day PBMC culture with coronavirus spike peptide pools or control peptides (ViraFEST assay). For ViraFEST, peptide pools expanded antigen-specific T cells, after which the TCRs were sequenced. Per germline, CDR1 DFQATT and CDR2 SNEGSKA (reference sequence). This CDR3 contains 16 residues. V was clipped by 1 base and J by 0 bases, with 16 bases between them. About this clonotype itself: Antigen: not known.

The chain couples TRBV20-1 to TRBJ2-7; D remains ambiguous. This TCR was sampled from a human donor who had recovered from COVID-19. Sample: CD4+ T cells from blood, cultured in vitro, taken after SARS-CoV-2 vaccination. The CDR3: CSARAPPRTASYEQYF. The CDR3 nucleotides read TGCAGTGCTAGAGCCCCGCCTAGGACGGCCTCCTACGAGCAGTACTTC.